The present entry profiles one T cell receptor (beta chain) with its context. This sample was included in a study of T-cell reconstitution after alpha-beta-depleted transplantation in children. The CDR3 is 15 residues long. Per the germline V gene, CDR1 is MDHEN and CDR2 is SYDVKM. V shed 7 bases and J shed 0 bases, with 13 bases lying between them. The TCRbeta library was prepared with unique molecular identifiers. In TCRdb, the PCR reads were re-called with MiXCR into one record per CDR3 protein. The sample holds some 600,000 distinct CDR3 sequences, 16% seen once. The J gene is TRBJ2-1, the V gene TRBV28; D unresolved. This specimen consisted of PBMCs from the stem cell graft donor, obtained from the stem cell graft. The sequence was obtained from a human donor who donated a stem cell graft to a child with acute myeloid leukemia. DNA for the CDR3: TGTGCCAGCAAACCACAGATCCTCTCCTACAATGAGCAGTTCTTC. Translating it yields CASKPQILSYNEQFF.